The 20 T cell receptor beta chains listed next were all sequenced from one sample in a study of vaccination and CD4 T cells after COVID-19. For these receptors, no antigen is known. The study sequenced cultured CD4+ T cell DNA using the Oncomine TCR Beta short-read assay. TCRdb independently ran MiXCR on the PCR reads; one entry per CDR3 protein. The sample consists of 10,000 to 15,000 distinct CDR3 sequences, over 50% of them appearing once. Treatment meaning: roughly 10-day PBMC culture with coronavirus spike peptide pools or control peptides (ViraFEST assay). The sequencing input was CD4+ T cells from blood, cultured in vitro. These receptors came from a human donor who had recovered from COVID-19.

V is TRBV7-9 and J is TRBJ2-5; D gene ambiguous. CDR3 length: 12 residues. Germline V gives CDR1 SEHNR, CDR2 FQNEAQ (reference sequence). Trimming stripped 3 bases from V and 5 bases from J, with 7 bases between. CDR3 amino acids: CASSFPSETQYF. CDR3 DNA sequence: TGTGCCAGCAGCTTTCCAAGTGAGACCCAGTACTTC.

This sequence joins TRBV10-3 and TRBJ2-3; weak D call: TRBD1 (5 bases). Germline CDR1 is ENHRY and CDR2 is SYGVKD. The ends were cut back, 0 bases at V and 0 bases at J, with 10 bases in the middle. The CDR3 loop spans 16 amino acids. CDR3 in DNA: TGTGCCATCAGTGAGTCGGGGCAGTTGAGCACAGATACGCAGTATTTT. This codes for CAISESGQLSTDTQYF.

The chain is built from TRBV6-4 and TRBJ1-5, with D uncertain. V lost 3 bases, J lost 6 bases, and 9 bases lay in between. Germline CDR1 is MRHNA and CDR2 is SNTAGT. The CDR3 consists of 13 residues. CDR3 in DNA: TGTGCCAGCAGTGAATGGGGTGTTCAGCCCCAGCATTTT. Translation gives CASSEWGVQPQHF.

This clonotype has only a few counts. V is TRBV20-1 and J is TRBJ2-3; TRBD2 matches at 12 bases. With 0 bases clipped from V and 3 bases from J, the junction kept 4 bases outside the gene matches. The CDR3 has 16 residues. Looked up from germline, CDR1 is DFQATT and CDR2 is SNEGSKA (reference sequence). CDR3 nucleotides: TGCAGTGCTAGAGAGCTAGCGGGGGGGTCAACAGATACGCAGTATTTT. Protein sequence: CSARELAGGSTDTQYF.

CDR3 nucleotides: TGTGCCAGCAGTTATTGGGGTTACGAGCAGTACTTC. It specifies CASSYWGYEQYF. The chain recombines TRBV6-2 or TRBV6-3 with TRBJ2-7; D not resolved. This CDR3 is built from 12 residues. Trimming removed 3 bases from V and 4 bases from J, with 7 bases in between. CDR1 is MNHEY and CDR2 is SVGEGT in the germline V gene.

This clonotype rates as medium-sized. V usage is TRBV11-2 and J usage is TRBJ1-2, with D perhaps TRBD1 (6 bases). The CDR3 spans 13 residues. Between the trimmed V and J ends, which lost 3 bases and 7 bases, there was a span of 12 bases. The germline V gene encodes CDR1 SGHAT and CDR2 FQNNGV. The DNA for the CDR3 is TGTGCCAGCAGCTTCCCCGAGGGGGGTGGCTACACCTTC. It is translated as CASSFPEGGGYTF.

This clonotype has only one observation. The chain combines TRBV7-9 with TRBJ2-3, with D perhaps TRBD2 (6 bases). Trimming shortened V by 5 bases and J by 2 bases, and 11 bases separated the two germline ends. The CDR3 runs 14 residues. The germline V gene has CDR1 SEHNR and CDR2 FQNEAQ (reference sequence). The CDR3 loop is CASSPGTYTDTQYF. CDR3 bases: TGTGCCAGCAGCCCCGGGACTTACACAGATACGCAGTATTTT. The full variable domain, in which reference TRBV7-9 and TRBJ2-3 provide the parts outside the CDR3, is DTGVSQNPRHKITKRGQNVTFRCDPISEHNRLYWYRQTLGQGPEFLTYFQNEAQLEKSRLLSDRFSAERPKGSFSTLEIQRTEQGDSAMYLCASSPGTYTDTQYFGPGTRLTVL.

J is TRBJ1-1 and V is TRBV5-6, with D unclear. The V end was cut by 2 bases, the J end by 6 bases, with 5 bases between. Per germline, CDR1 SGHDT and CDR2 YYEEEE. The CDR3 spans 11 residues. The CDR3 coding sequence is TGTGCCAGCAGCTTTCAGTCTGAAGCTTTCTTT. Its translation is CASSFQSEAFF.

V usage is TRBV5-4 and J usage is TRBJ2-1; 9 bases map to TRBD2. J lost 7 bases, V lost 5 bases, and 19 bases had no gene match. CDR1 SGHNT and CDR2 YYREEE come from the germline V gene (reference sequence). This CDR3 is 18 amino acids long. The CDR3 region is CASRGWSSGNRAQNEQFF. Here the CDR3 DNA reads TGTGCCAGCAGGGGTTGGTCTAGCGGGAATAGAGCCCAAAATGAGCAGTTCTTC.

The rearrangement links TRBV10-3 to TRBJ2-7; maybe TRBD1 (6 bases). This CDR3 has 13 residues. Germline CDR1 reads ENHRY; CDR2 reads SYGVKD. V was pared by 10 bases and J by 7 bases, with 20 bases between. The CDR3: CATLRQDLGEQYF. The CDR3 nucleotides are TGTGCCACTCTGCGACAGGACCTAGGAGAGCAGTACTTC.

Written as DNA, the CDR3 is TGTGCCAGCAGACCGGGACAGGGGTCCGGGGAGCTGTTTTTT. Its translation is CASRPGQGSGELFF. The chain uses TRBV6-1 and TRBJ2-2; the match to TRBD1 covers 10 bases. J gave up 6 bases and V 6 bases, and 4 bases lay outside the gene matches. CDR3 length: 14 residues. Per the germline V gene, CDR1 is MNHNS and CDR2 is SASEGT.

This clonotype showed up just a few times. The chain recombines TRBV24-1 with TRBJ2-3; 7 nucleotides agree with TRBD1. The J segment lost 4 bases and the V segment lost 3 bases, leaving 3 bases of the junction unmatched. The CDR3 loop spans 14 amino acids. CDR1 KGHDR and CDR2 SFDVKD come from the germline V gene. The CDR3 sequence is CATSDPQGSDTQYF. In DNA, the CDR3 is TGTGCCACCAGTGATCCACAGGGGTCAGATACGCAGTATTTT.

The V and J genes are TRBV6-1 and TRBJ2-3; D not certain. This CDR3 has 12 residues. From germline, CDR1 is MNHNS and CDR2 SASEGT. Trimming cost V 4 bases and J 5 bases, with 7 bases left between them. This CDR3 is CASSVVRDTQYF. CDR3 in DNA: TGTGCCAGCAGTGTGGTCCGAGATACGCAGTATTTT.

The V and J genes are TRBV20-1 and TRBJ1-5, with TRBD1 as a possible D gene (5 bases). The CDR3 is 13 amino acids. The V and J ends lost 3 bases and 0 bases respectively, with 6 bases between them. The V gene's germline CDR1 is DFQATT and CDR2 SNEGSKA (reference sequence). CDR3 sequence reads: CSASQGSNQPQHF. In DNA form, the CDR3 reads TGCAGTGCTAGTCAGGGTAGCAATCAGCCCCAGCATTTT.

The CDR3 reads CASSFRSGGAFF. CDR3 nucleotides: TGTGCCAGCAGTTTCCGTTCCGGGGGAGCTTTCTTT. The chain has TRBV6-5 and TRBJ1-1, with D possibly being TRBD1 (5 bases). Trimming pared 4 bases from V and 10 bases from J, leaving 13 bases between. The germline gives CDR1 MNHEY, CDR2 SVGAGI. There are 12 residues in the CDR3.

The genes are TRBV7-8 and TRBJ1-2; 9 positions agree with TRBD1. This CDR3 has 14 residues. Germline loops: CDR1 SGHVS, CDR2 FQNEAQ. Trimming took 5 bases from V and 6 from J; bases not matched to a gene: 7. The CDR3 region has the DNA TGTGCCAGCAGCCCCCGGACAGGGGCCAATGGCTACACCTTC. It translates to CASSPRTGANGYTF.

This chain connects TRBV5-1 to TRBJ1-2; 9 bases match TRBD1. The V segment lost 4 bases and the J segment 5 bases; nucleotides outside the gene matches: 6. This CDR3 has 14 residues. Germline V gene lookup returns CDR1 SGHRS and CDR2 YFSETQ. The CDR3 is CASSPGQGTYGYTF. For the CDR3, the DNA is TGCGCCAGCAGCCCCGGACAGGGGACGTATGGCTACACCTTC. The variable domain in full, completed from reference TRBV5-1 and TRBJ1-2, reads KAGVTQTPRYLIKTRGQQVTLSCSPISGHRSVSWYQQTPGQGLQFLFEYFSETQRNKGNFPGRFSGRQFSNSRSEMNVSTLELGDSALYLCASSPGQGTYGYTFGSGTRLTVV.

The J gene is TRBJ1-2, the V gene TRBV19, with D unresolved. V was cut by 4 bases and J by 6 bases, with 9 bases left in between. Germline V CDR1 and CDR2: LNHDA, SQIVND (reference sequence). This CDR3 is 12 amino acids long. The CDR3 loop is CASSTLVDGYTF. The CDR3 DNA follows: TGTGCCAGTAGTACCCTGGTGGATGGCTACACCTTC.

The genes are TRBV6-2 or TRBV6-3 and TRBJ1-1; tentative D call: TRBD1 (6 bases). Looked up from germline, CDR1 is MNHEY and CDR2 is SVGEGT. CDR3 size: 14 residues. V was trimmed by 6 bases and J by 5 bases, leaving 16 bases between them. For the CDR3, the DNA is TGTGCCAGCAGGGAGGACAGTCGAGGAACTGAAGCTTTCTTT. It encodes CASREDSRGTEAFF.

To note about this clonotype: Relative to the germline gene, one junction end is altered; a read error may explain this. The chain uses TRBV12-3 or TRBV12-4 and TRBJ1-1; unclear D gene. This CDR3 is 11 amino acids long. DNA for the CDR3: TGTGCCAGCAGTTTGGGTGGAAAGGCGATCTTT. The encoded protein is CASSLGGKAIF.